This TCR beta chain originates from a study of cytomegalovirus exposure and HLA in healthy donors. Trimming stripped 7 bases from V and 3 bases from J, with 21 bases between. Per the germline V gene, CDR1 is SQVTM and CDR2 is ANQGSEA. The CDR3 consists of 15 residues. Worth noting for this clone: Its cognate antigen is unknown.

13 Jbeta primers and 60 Vbeta primers were used for the PCR. Under the authors' procedure: In a later analysis, approximately 73 million unique TCR beta chains included roughly 11 million shared by two or more donors. The protocol was immunoSEQ multiplex PCR, while the TCRdb copy is restricted to in-frame clones and leaves out a portion. V and J calls and clone size come straight from that table; D and trimming were deduced from the DNA. In the table there are 120,000 to 150,000 clones, approximately 81% of which are singletons. Regarding the study as a whole: In a later analysis, HLA-associated TCR beta chains were more clonally expanded than equally common others. Indistinguishable V segments, including TRBV6-2 and TRBV6-3, were excluded. With DRB1 most and HLA-C fewest, TCR association rates differed between HLA loci in a later analysis.

Material: PBMCs. This sequence was found in a boy aged 2 to 10 in good health and CMV-seronegative. J is TRBJ1-2 and V is TRBV29-1; a possible D gene is TRBD1 (6 bases). For the CDR3, the DNA is TGCAGCGCTAGACAACCCACCGCAGGGGACTATGGCTACACCTTC. Its protein product is CSARQPTAGDYGYTF.